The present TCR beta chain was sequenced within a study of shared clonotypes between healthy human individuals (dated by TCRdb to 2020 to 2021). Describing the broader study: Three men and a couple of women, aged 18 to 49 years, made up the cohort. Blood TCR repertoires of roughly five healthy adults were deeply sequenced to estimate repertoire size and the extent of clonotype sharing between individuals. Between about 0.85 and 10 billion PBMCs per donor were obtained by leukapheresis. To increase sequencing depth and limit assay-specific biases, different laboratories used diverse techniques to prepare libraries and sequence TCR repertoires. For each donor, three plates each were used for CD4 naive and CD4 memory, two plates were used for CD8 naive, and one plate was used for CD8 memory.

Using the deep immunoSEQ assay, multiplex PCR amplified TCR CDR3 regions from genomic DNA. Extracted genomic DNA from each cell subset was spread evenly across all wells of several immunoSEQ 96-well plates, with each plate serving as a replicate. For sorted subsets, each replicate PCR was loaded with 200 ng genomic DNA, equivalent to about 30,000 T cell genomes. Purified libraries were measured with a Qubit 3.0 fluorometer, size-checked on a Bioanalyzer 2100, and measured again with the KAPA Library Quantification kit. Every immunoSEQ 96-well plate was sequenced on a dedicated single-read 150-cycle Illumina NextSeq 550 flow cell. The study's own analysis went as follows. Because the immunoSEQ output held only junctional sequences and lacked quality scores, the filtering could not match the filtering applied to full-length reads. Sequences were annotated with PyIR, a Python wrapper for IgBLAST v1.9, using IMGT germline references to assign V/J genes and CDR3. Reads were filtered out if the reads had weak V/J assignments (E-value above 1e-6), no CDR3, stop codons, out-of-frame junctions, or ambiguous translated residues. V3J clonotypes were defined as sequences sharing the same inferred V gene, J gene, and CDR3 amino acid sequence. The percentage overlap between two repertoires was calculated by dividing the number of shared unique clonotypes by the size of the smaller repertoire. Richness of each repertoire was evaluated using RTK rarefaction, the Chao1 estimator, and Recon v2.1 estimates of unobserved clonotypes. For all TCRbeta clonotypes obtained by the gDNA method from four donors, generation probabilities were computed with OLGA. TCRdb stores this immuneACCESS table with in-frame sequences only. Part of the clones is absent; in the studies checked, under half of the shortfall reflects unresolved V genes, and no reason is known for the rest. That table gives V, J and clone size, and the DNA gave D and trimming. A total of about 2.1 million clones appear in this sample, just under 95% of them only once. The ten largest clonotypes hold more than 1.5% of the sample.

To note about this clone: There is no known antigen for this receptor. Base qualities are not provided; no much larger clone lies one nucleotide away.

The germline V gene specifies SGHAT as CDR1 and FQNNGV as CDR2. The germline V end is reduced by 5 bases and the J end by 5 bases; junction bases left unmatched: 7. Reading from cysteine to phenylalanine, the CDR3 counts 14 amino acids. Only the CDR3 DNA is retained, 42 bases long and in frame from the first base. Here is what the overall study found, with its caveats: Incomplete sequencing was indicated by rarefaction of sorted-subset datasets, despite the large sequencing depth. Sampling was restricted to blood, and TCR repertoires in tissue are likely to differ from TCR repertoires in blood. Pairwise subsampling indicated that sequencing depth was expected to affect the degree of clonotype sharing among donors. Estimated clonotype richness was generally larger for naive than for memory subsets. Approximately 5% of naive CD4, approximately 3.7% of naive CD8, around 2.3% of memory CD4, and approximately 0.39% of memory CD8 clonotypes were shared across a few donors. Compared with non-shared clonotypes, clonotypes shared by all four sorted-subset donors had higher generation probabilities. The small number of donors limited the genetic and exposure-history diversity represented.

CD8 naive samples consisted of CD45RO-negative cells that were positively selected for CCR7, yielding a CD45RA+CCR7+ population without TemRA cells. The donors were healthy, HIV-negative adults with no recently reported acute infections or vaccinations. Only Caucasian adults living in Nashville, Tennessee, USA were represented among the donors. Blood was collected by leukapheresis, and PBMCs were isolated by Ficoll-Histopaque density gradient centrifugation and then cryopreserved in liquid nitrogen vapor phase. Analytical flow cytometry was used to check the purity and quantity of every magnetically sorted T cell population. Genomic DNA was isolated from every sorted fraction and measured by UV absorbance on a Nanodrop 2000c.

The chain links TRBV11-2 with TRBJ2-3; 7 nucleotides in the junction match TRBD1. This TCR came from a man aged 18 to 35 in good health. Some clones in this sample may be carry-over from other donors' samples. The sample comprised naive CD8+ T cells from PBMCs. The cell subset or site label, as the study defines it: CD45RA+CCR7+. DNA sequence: TGTGCCAGCAGCGCCGGGACAGAGGAAGATACGCAGTATTTT. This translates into CASSAGTEEDTQYF.